The rows below give T cell receptor beta chains drawn from one sample of a study of identical twins' blood T cells. TCRdb called the 5' RACE reads again in MiXCR, with one record for every CDR3 protein. The sample contains 400,000 or so distinct CDR3 sequences, over 25% of which appear only once. The sequencing sample was made of PBMCs. All receptors derive from a woman aged 18 to 55 in good health. CDR3s include the opening cysteine and the closing phenylalanine or tryptophan. The order of the fields is V gene, D gene, J gene, clone size, CDR3 DNA, CDR3 protein. The D gene is left open where the match is weak. Where a row states a size, it is once, few, many or the class of an expanded clone; other rows omit it.

TRBV29-1	NA	TRBJ2-1	few	TGCAGCGTTGAAGGGGGGCGGTATGAGCAGTTCTTC	CSVEGGRYEQFF
TRBV2	NA	TRBJ2-1	NA	TGTGTCAGTAAGCGCGATGGGGATGAGCAGTTCTTC	CVSKRDGDEQFF
TRBV29-1	NA	TRBJ2-7	NA	TGCAGCGCCACCGTTTCCTACGGGCAGTACTTC	CSATVSYGQYF
TRBV9	TRBD2	TRBJ2-1	NA	TGTGCCAGCAGAGGGACTAGCGGCTCCTACAATGAGCAGTTCTTC	CASRGTSGSYNEQFF
TRBV6-6	NA	TRBJ2-1	few	TGTGCCAGCAGCCCTTCACCGAGAGATGAGCAGTTCTTC	CASSPSPRDEQFF
TRBV30	NA	TRBJ1-1	NA	TGTGCCTGGGTACAGGGGAACACTGAAGCTTTCTTT	CAWVQGNTEAFF
TRBV5-1	NA	TRBJ1-1	few	TGCGCCAGCAGCTTCAGGAACCAGAACACTGAAGCTTTCTTT	CASSFRNQNTEAFF
TRBV11-2	NA	TRBJ1-1	NA	TGTGCCAGCAGCTTCCCAGGCTTGAACACTGAAGCTTTCTTT	CASSFPGLNTEAFF
TRBV2	NA	TRBJ2-7	NA	TGTGCCAGCAGTCGGGACATCTCCTACGATCAGTACTTC	CASSRDISYDQYF
TRBV6-5	NA	TRBJ1-2	NA	TGTGCCAGCACCACAGGGTCCGGGATCTATGGCTACACCTTC	CASTTGSGIYGYTF
TRBV6-2/TRBV6-3	NA	TRBJ1-5	NA	TGTGCCAGCAGACGGCAGAATTTTCAGCCCCAGCATTTT	CASRRQNFQPQHF
TRBV18	NA	TRBJ1-1	NA	TGTGCCAGCTCACCAACGCCCGAGCATGAAGCTTTCTTT	CASSPTPEHEAFF
TRBV2	NA	TRBJ1-2	few	TGTGCCAGCAGTGAAAGGCAGAACTCCCCCTCCACCTTC	CASSERQNSPSTF
TRBV27	NA	TRBJ1-1	NA	TGTGCCAGCAGTTCCTCCCTCCGACAGGCAAACACTGAAGCTTTCTTT	CASSSSLRQANTEAFF
TRBV12-3/TRBV12-4	NA	TRBJ2-1	few	TGTGCCAGCAATGAGCAGTTCTTC	CASNEQFF
TRBV10-3	TRBD2	TRBJ2-1	few	TGTGCCATCGGGGGGGGCTCCTACAATGAGCAGTTCTTC	CAIGGGSYNEQFF
TRBV19	NA	TRBJ1-4	NA	TGTGCCAGTAGTACAAAGGACACCATAGAATTTGAACTGTTTTTT	CASSTKDTIEFELFF